The entry below gives a single TCR beta chain sequence along with its context. No antigen is known for it. These data belong to a study of blood T cells in healthy people across ages. They isolated at least 7 million PBMCs from each sample. A sample-barcoded 5' primer and a J-beta primer mix were used in a second PCR of roughly 6 to 11 cycles. Every cDNA molecule carried a tag from a template-switch adaptor bearing 12 random nucleotides. A single record per CDR3 protein comes from TCRdb applying MiXCR to the 5' RACE reads. The sample consists of about 1,600,000 distinct CDR3 sequences, around two fifths of them appearing once. V lost 3 bases, J lost 9 bases, and 7 bases stayed unmatched. Germline V gives CDR1 SEHNR, CDR2 FQNEAQ (reference sequence). This CDR3 region has 15 residues. Points from the study as a whole: In these data, TCR beta diversity tracked strongly with naive T cell percentage.

The specimen was blood. This chain uses TRBV7-9 with TRBJ2-2; 10 nucleotides agree with TRBD2. The sequence derives from a woman aged 18-29 years in good health. The CDR3 DNA sequence: TGTGCCAGCAGCTTGGAGCGGGGGGGCCTCAGGGAGCTGTTTTTT. Its protein is CASSLERGGLRELFF.